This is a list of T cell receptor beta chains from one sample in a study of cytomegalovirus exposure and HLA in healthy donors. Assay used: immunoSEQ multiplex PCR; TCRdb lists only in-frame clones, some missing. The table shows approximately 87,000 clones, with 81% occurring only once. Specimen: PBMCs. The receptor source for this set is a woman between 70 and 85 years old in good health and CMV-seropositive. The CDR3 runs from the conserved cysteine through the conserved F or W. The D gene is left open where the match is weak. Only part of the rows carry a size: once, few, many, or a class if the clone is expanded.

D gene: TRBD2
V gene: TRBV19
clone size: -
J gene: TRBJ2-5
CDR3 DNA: TGTGCCAGTAGTCCCTCCGGGACTAGTCGGTCGGAGACCCAGTACTTC
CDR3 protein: CASSPSGTSRSETQYF

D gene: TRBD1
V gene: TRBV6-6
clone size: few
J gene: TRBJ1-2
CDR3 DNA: TGTGCCAGCAGTCACCGGGACAGGGATGGCTATGGCTACACCTTC
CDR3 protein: CASSHRDRDGYGYTF

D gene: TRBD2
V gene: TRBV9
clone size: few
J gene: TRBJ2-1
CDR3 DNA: TGTGCCAGCAGCGTAACAGCGGGGGGCTCCTACAATGAGCAGTTCTTC
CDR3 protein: CASSVTAGGSYNEQFF

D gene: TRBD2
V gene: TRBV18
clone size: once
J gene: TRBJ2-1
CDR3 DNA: TGTGCCAGCTCAACCATGGGACTAGCAGCCTACAATGAGCAGTTCTTC
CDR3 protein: CASSTMGLAAYNEQFF

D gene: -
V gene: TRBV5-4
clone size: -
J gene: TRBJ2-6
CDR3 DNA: TGTGCCAGCAGTTCCATCCACGGTTACCAAGGGGCCAACGTCCTGACTTTC
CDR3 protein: CASSSIHGYQGANVLTF

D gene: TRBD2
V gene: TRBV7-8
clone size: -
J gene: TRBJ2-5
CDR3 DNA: TGTGCCAGCAGCTTCCCCCCAGCGGGAGGTGGGGAGACCCAGTACTTC
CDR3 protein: CASSFPPAGGGETQYF

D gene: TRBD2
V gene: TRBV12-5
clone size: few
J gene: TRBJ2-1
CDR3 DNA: TGTGCTAGTGCCATAGCGGGATTCTACAATGAGCAGTTCTTC
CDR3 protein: CASAIAGFYNEQFF

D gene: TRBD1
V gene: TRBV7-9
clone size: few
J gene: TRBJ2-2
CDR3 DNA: TGTGCCAGCAGCGGAGGTACAGGGGACCCGAACACCGGGGAGCTGTTTTTT
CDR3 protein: CASSGGTGDPNTGELFF

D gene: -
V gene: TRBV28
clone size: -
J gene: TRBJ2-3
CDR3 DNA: TGTGCCAGCAGTTCAGCCCTAAAGACTAGCACAGATACGCAGTATTTT
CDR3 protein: CASSSALKTSTDTQYF

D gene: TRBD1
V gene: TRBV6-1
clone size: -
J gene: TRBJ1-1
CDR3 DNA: TGTGCCAGCAGTGCCCTGACAGGGACTGAAGCTTTCTTT
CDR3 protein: CASSALTGTEAFF

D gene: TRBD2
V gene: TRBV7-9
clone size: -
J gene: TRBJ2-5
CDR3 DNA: TGTGCCAGTTTCCTTCGGACTAGCGGACAAGAGACCCAGTACTTC
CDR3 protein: CASFLRTSGQETQYF

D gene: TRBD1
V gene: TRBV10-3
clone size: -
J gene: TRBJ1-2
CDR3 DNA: TGTGCCATCAGTGAGTCGATGGGGACAGGTAGTCCTAACTATGGCTACACCTTC
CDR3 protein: CAISESMGTGSPNYGYTF

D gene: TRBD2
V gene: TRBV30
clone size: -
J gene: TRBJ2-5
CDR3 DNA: TGTGCCTGGAGTGCCCTACGGACTAGCGGGAGGCCAGAGACCCAGTACTTC
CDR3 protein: CAWSALRTSGRPETQYF

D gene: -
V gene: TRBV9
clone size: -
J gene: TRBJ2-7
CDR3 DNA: TGTGCCAGCAGCGTAGCCATCGGGGTTGGCGAGCAGTACTTC
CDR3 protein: CASSVAIGVGEQYF

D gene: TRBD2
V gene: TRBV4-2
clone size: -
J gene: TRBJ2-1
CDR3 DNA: TGTGCCAGCAGCCTTTTCCGGACTAGCGGAGGGCTCAATGAGCAGTTCTTC
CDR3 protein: CASSLFRTSGGLNEQFF

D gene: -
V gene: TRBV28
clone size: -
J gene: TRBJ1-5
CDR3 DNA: TGTGCCAGCAGCTTATTGGAAGGGGGTATCAATCAGCCCCAGCATTTT
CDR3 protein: CASSLLEGGINQPQHF

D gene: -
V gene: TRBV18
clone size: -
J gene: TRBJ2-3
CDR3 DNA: TGTGCCAGCTCCCCAGGGCCGTCCACAGATACGCAGTATTTT
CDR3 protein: CASSPGPSTDTQYF

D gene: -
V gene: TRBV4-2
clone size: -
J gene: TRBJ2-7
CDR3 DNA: TGTGCCAGCAGCCAAGAAGCGAGTCCTTCGAGCTCCTACGAGCAGTACTTC
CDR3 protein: CASSQEASPSSSYEQYF

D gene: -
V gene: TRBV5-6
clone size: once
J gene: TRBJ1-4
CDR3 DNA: TGTGCCAGCAGCTACGGGGGGAGGGCTAATGAAAAACTGTTTTTT
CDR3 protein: CASSYGGRANEKLFF

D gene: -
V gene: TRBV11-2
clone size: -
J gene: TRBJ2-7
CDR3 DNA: TGTGCCAGCAGCTTCGTAGCCGGCTACGAGCAGTACTTC
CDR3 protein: CASSFVAGYEQYF

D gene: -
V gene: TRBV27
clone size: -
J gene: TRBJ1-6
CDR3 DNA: TGTGCCAGCAGTTTGCCTAGCAGGGGCGGATCACCCCTCCACTTT
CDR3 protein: CASSLPSRGGSPLHF

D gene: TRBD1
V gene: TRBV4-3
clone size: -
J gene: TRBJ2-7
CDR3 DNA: TGCGCCAGCAGCCAGAGGACAGGGAAATACGAGCAGTACTTC
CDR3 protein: CASSQRTGKYEQYF

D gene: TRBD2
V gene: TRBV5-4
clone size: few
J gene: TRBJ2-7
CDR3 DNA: TGTGCCAGCAGCGGAGCGGGAGGGCCGAGGCACGAGCAGTACTTC
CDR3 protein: CASSGAGGPRHEQYF

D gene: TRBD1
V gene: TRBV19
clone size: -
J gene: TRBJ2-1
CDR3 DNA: TGTGCCAGTAAAACAGTGCGGGACAGGGCACGAAATGAGCAGTTCTTC
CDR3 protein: CASKTVRDRARNEQFF

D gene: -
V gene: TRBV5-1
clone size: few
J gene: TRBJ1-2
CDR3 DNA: TGCGCCAGCAGCTTGGGAAGGGGATGGGACTATGGCTACACCTTC
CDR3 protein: CASSLGRGWDYGYTF

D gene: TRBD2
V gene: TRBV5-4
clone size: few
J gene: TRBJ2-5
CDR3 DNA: TGTGCCAGCAGCTTGGTAGCGGGAGGAGGAGAGACCCAGTACTTC
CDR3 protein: CASSLVAGGGETQYF

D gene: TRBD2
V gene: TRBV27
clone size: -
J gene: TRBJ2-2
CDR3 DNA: TGTGCCAGCAGTTTACCTGCGGGAGGAGACGAAACCGGGGAGCTGTTTTTT
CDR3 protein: CASSLPAGGDETGELFF

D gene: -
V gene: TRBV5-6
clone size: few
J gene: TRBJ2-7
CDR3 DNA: TGTGCCAGCGGCGACGGGACCTACGAGCAGTACTTC
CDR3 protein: CASGDGTYEQYF

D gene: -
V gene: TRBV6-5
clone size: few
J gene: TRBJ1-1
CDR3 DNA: TGTGCCAGCAGTCACCGGAGAGGGGGTGAAGCTTTCTTT
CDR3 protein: CASSHRRGGEAFF

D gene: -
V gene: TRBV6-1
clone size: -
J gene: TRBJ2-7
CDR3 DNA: TGTGCCAGCACCCCCTCGGGTGGGAGACAGTACTTC
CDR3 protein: CASTPSGGRQYF

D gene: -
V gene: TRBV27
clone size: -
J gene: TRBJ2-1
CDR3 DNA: TGTGCCAGCAGTAACAGGGATATGCAGTTCTTC
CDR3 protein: CASSNRDMQFF

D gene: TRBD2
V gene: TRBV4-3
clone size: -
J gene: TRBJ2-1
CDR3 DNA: TGCGCCAGCAGCCAAGTCACCGGGACTAGCGACAATGAGCAGTTCTTC
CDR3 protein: CASSQVTGTSDNEQFF

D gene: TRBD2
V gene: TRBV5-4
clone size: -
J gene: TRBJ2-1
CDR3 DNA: TGTGCCAGCAGCTCGGGGACTAGCGCTTCCAATGAGCAGTTCTTC
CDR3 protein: CASSSGTSASNEQFF

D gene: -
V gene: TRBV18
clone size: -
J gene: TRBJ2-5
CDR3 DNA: TGTGCCAGCTCACCTATGAGAGACCAAGAGACCCAGTACTTC
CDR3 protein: CASSPMRDQETQYF

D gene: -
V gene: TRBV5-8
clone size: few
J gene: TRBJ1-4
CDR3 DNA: TGTGCCAGCAGCTTGGTCACCCGGGGGAAACTGTTTTTT
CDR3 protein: CASSLVTRGKLFF

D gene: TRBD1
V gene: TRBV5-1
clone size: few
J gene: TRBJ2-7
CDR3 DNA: TGCGCCAGCAGCTTGGAACAGGGGTGGTACTTC
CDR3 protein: CASSLEQGWYF

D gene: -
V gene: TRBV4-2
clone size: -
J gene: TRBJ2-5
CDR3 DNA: TGTGCCAGCAGAGTCGGGATAAGCCAAGAGACCCAGTACTTC
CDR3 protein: CASRVGISQETQYF

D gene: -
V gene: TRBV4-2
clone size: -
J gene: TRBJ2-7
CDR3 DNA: TGTGCCAGCAGCCAAGGGGGCCTCCGGGACGAGCAGTACTTC
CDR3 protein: CASSQGGLRDEQYF

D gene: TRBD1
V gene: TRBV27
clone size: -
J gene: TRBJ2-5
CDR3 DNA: TGTGCCAGCAGATCAGGGGGCAGGGGCCTCTTGGAGACCCAGTACTTC
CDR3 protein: CASRSGGRGLLETQYF

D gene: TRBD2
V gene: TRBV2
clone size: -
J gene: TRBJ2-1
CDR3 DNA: TGTGCCAGTCGACTAGCGGGAGAGGACAATGAGCAGTTCTTC
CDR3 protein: CASRLAGEDNEQFF

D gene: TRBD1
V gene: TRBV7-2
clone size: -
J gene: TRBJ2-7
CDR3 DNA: TGTGCCAGCAGCCTCGGACAGGGAAGCTCCTACGAGCAGTACTTC
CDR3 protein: CASSLGQGSSYEQYF

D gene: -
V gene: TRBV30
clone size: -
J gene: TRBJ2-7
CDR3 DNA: TGTGCCTGGAGGGAACAGGGTCTGGGCTACGAGCAGTACTTC
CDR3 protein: CAWREQGLGYEQYF

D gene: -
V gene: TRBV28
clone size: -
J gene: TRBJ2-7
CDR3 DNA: TGTGCCAGCAGTCCACCGGGACAAGGTTCCTACGAGCAGTACTTC
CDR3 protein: CASSPPGQGSYEQYF

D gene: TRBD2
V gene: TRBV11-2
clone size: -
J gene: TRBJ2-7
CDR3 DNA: TGTGCCAGCAGCTTAGATAAGACTAGCGTGTACGAGCAGTACTTC
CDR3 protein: CASSLDKTSVYEQYF

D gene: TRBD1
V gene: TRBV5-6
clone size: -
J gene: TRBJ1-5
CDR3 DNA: TGTGCCAGCAGCCACGGGACAGGGGGCTCGAGCAATCAGCCCCAGCATTTT
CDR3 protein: CASSHGTGGSSNQPQHF

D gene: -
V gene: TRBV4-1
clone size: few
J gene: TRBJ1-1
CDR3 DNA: TGCGCCAGCAGCCAAGTTAGGGTAAGCGGGAACACTGAAGCTTTCTTT
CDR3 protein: CASSQVRVSGNTEAFF

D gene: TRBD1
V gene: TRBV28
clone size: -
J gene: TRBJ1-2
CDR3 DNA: TGTGCCGTCAACCCGGGACAGGGGGCGCGTAGGCATGGCTACACCTTC
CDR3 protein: CAVNPGQGARRHGYTF

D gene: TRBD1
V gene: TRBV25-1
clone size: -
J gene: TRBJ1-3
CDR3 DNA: TGTGCCAGCAGTGAAAAGATACAGGGGAAGAGCTCTGGAAACACCATATATTTT
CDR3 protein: CASSEKIQGKSSGNTIYF

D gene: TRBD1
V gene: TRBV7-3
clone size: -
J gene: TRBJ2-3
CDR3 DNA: TGTGCCAGCAGCTTCCCCGGGACAGACGTACATTTT
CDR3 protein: CASSFPGTDVHF

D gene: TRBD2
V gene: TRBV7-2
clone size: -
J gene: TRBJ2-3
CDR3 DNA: TGTGCCAGCAGTCCCCAGACTAGCAGCACAGATACGCAGTATTTT
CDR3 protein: CASSPQTSSTDTQYF

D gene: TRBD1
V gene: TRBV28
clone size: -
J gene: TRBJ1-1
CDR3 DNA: TGTGCCAGCAGTTCCCCGACAGGGGGGAGGACTGAAGCTTTCTTT
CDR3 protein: CASSSPTGGRTEAFF

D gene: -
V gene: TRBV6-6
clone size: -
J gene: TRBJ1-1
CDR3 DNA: TGTGCCAGCAGTTCCGAAAACAGGGACACTGAAGCTTTCTTT
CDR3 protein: CASSSENRDTEAFF

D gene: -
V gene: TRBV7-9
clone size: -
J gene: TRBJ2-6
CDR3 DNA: TGTTCCAGCAGCTTATATGTAGGAGTCTCTGGGGCCAACGTCCTGACTTTC
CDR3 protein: CSSSLYVGVSGANVLTF